Listed here are 14 T cell receptor beta chains from one sample, sequenced in a study of T cell repertoires in cytomegalovirus infection. MiXCR was run by TCRdb on the reads, yielding one entry per CDR3 protein. The sample holds 830,000 or so distinct CDR3 sequences; about 31% are singletons and the top ten take under 15%. What these receptors recognize is not known. The sequencing here drew on cultured CD8+ T cells from PBMCs, taken from culture after CMV antigen stimulation. These receptors all stem from a human donor in good health (CMV status not recorded). Some clones in this sample may be carry-over from other donors' samples.

The rearrangement links TRBV4-2 to TRBJ2-3, with 14 bases fitting TRBD2. CDR3 length: 19 amino acids. Trimming took 2 bases from V and 0 from J; bases not matched to a gene: 7. Germline CDR1 is LGHNA and CDR2 is YNFKEQ. The CDR3 DNA sequence: TGTGCCAGCAGCCAATTCCGACTAGCGGGGGGGCCCAGCACAGATACGCAGTATTTT. It specifies CASSQFRLAGGPSTDTQYF.

This chain links TRBV7-4 with TRBJ1-4; D unresolved. Germline CDR1 reads SGHVT; CDR2 reads SQSDAQ. CDR3 length: 15 amino acids. Trimming stripped 5 bases from V and 3 bases from J, with 13 bases between. CDR3 DNA sequence: TGTGCCAGCAGCGCCCCTTATACAGCTAATGAAAAACTGTTTTTT. Protein product: CASSAPYTANEKLFF.

The V gene is TRBV4-1, the J gene TRBJ1-2, with TRBD1 identical over 7 bases. Germline CDR1 reads MGHRA; CDR2 reads YSYEKL. After removal of 1 base from V and 3 bases from J, the junction contained 2 bases not matched to a gene. The CDR3 runs to 14 residues. CDR3 amino acids: CASSQVGTDYGYTF. CDR3 DNA sequence: TGCGCCAGCAGCCAAGTAGGGACAGACTATGGCTACACCTTC.

The chain links TRBV6-5 to TRBJ2-2; 9 bases fit TRBD1. Germline V lookup: CDR1 MNHEY, CDR2 SVGAGI. This CDR3 region has 13 residues. Trimming removed 10 bases from V and 5 bases from J; junction bases left unmatched: 5. The CDR3 sequence is CATMGQGTGELFF. Written as DNA, the CDR3 is TGTGCCACCATGGGACAGGGAACCGGGGAGCTGTTTTTT.

This clonotype appeared many times. The genes are TRBV7-6 and TRBJ2-3, with D possibly TRBD1 on 6 matching bases. The CDR3 extends over 14 amino acids. The V gene lost 4 bases and the J gene lost 2 bases, with 10 bases spanning the gap. The V gene's germline CDR1 is SGHVS and CDR2 FNYEAQ. The CDR3 sequence: CASSSTGLTDTQYF. DNA for the CDR3: TGTGCCAGCAGCTCGACAGGCCTCACAGATACGCAGTATTTT.

Ten or more counts support this clonotype. V gene TRBV6-5 combines with J gene TRBJ1-1; the D is unclear. Germline CDR1 reads MNHEY; CDR2 reads SVGAGI. Trimming shortened V by 2 bases and J by 3 bases, and 7 bases separated the two germline ends. The CDR3 is made up of 13 amino acids. The CDR3 nucleotides read TGTGCCAGCAGTTACGGCCCAGACACTGAAGCTTTCTTT. Residues: CASSYGPDTEAFF.

DNA for the CDR3: TGTGCCAGCAGTTTTCTTAAGGATAACACCGGGGAGCTGTTTTTT. Protein product: CASSFLKDNTGELFF. This chain joins TRBV27 and TRBJ2-2; no clear D. V lost 3 bases and J lost 2, with 10 bases in between. The CDR3 is made up of 15 amino acids. Germline V gene sequence: CDR1 MNHEY, CDR2 SMNVEV (reference sequence).

V usage is TRBV7-9 and J usage is TRBJ2-5; 9 bases match TRBD1. V lost 5 bases to trimming and J lost 5 bases; unmatched junction nucleotides: 15. Germline V gene sequence: CDR1 SEHNR, CDR2 FQNEAQ (reference sequence). This CDR3 region has 17 residues. As DNA, the CDR3 is TGTGCCAGCAGCCACTCGACACAGGGGGCAGTGGGGGAGACCCAGTACTTC. Translating it yields CASSHSTQGAVGETQYF.

This clonotype was seen ten or more times. This chain uses TRBV7-9 with TRBJ2-1, with 11 bases that match TRBD2. With 6 bases clipped from V and 3 bases from J, the junction kept 4 bases outside the gene matches. Germline assignment: CDR1 SEHNR and CDR2 FQNEAQ (reference sequence). The CDR3 length is 15 residues. The CDR3 loop reads CASRPTSGGYNEQFF. CDR3 nucleotides: TGTGCCAGCAGGCCTACTAGCGGGGGCTACAATGAGCAGTTCTTC.

This clonotype was observed a single time. V gene TRBV27 combines with J gene TRBJ1-2, with D unresolved. The ends were cut back, 6 bases at V and 4 bases at J, with 12 bases in the middle. There are 13 residues in the CDR3. The germline V gene encodes CDR1 MNHEY and CDR2 SMNVEV (reference sequence). The CDR3 loop reads CASSWGSGYGYTF. The CDR3 nucleotides are TGTGCCAGCAGCTGGGGTTCAGGCTATGGCTACACCTTC.

V usage is TRBV14 and J usage is TRBJ2-3; the D gene is possibly TRBD2 (5 bases). V gave up 4 bases and J gave up 3 bases, with 29 bases separating them. Germline CDR1 and CDR2: SGHDN and FVKESK. The CDR3 is made up of 20 amino acids. The CDR3 nucleotides read TGTGCCAGCAGCCCCATGCGGTTAGGCACACAGAGCGGAAATACAGATACGCAGTATTTT. It translates to CASSPMRLGTQSGNTDTQYF.

This chain uses TRBV5-6 with TRBJ1-2; D is possibly TRBD1 (5 bases). Germline V gene lookup returns CDR1 SGHDT and CDR2 YYEEEE. V was cut by 4 bases and J by 0 bases, with 13 bases left in between. This CDR3 comprises 15 residues. CDR3 region: CASSASGYTNYGYTF. CDR3 DNA sequence: TGTGCCAGCAGCGCTTCAGGGTACACTAACTATGGCTACACCTTC.

This clonotype was seen a handful of times. The V and J genes are TRBV12-3 or TRBV12-4 and TRBJ1-2; D may be TRBD1 (5 bases). Trimming removed 10 bases at V and 7 bases at J, with 16 bases between. CDR3 length: 12 amino acids. The DNA of the CDR3 is TGTGCCACCCTTATGGCGGGGCTTGGCTACACCTTC. Translating it yields CATLMAGLGYTF.

A few counts support this clonotype. The chain recombines TRBV7-3 with TRBJ1-1; D may be TRBD1 (5 bases). CDR1 SGHTA and CDR2 FQGTGA come from the germline V gene. The CDR3 runs to 12 residues. Trimming took 5 bases from V and 10 from J, leaving 14 bases between them. DNA of the CDR3: TGTGCCAGCAGCCGGGACCCCTGGGGAGCTTTCTTT. Its protein product is CASSRDPWGAFF.